Reported below is one T cell receptor beta chain. Its target is not known. These data originate in a study of T cell responses to AZD1222 COVID-19 vaccine. On the study more broadly: Second doses at about 4 or about 12 weeks were pooled.

Method: immunoSEQ multiplex PCR; TCRdb's copy keeps in-frame clones and lacks some. The sample contains about 130,000 clones, about 90% of which appear only once. Overall study findings and caveats: Females outnumbered males among donors, who were mostly white British; clonal diversity was possibly underestimated. Seropositive at baseline were only six AZD1222 recipients.

Source: peripheral blood, taken on day 0 of AZD1222 vaccination. This sequence originates from an adult in good health.

The CDR3 DNA follows: TGTGCCAGCAGGGGATACGGACAGCATCTCTACGAGCAGTACTTC. It specifies CASRGYGQHLYEQYF. V is TRBV2 and J is TRBJ2-7, with a tentative D call TRBD1 (6 bases). The CDR3 runs 15 residues. Germline V gives CDR1 SNHLY, CDR2 FYNNEI. V was pared by 6 bases and J by 3 bases, with 18 bases between. Filled out from reference TRBV2 and TRBJ2-7, the complete variable domain reads EPEVTQTPSHQVTQMGQEVILRCVPISNHLYFYWYRQILGQKVEFLVSFYNNEISEKSEIFDDQFSVERPDGSNFTLKIRSTKLEDSAMYFCASRGYGQHLYEQYFGPGTRLTVT.